This TCR beta chain is drawn from a study of blood T cell repertoires in COVID-19. Study information: Samples representing acute and convalescent COVID-19 were sourced from the United States, Italy and Spain.

Recruited during active infection, patients (from Seattle) were subsequently followed longitudinally. Original data processing: Reference gene primer amplification yielded estimated nucleated cell counts. Profiling relied on immunoSEQ multiplex PCR, and the TCRdb table lists in-frame clones only, not all of them. V, J and clone size reflect that table, while D and trimming were determined from the DNA. The profile shows 250,000 to 350,000 clones, about 90% of them singletons. CDR3 size: 23 residues. CDR1 is MDHEN and CDR2 is SYDVKM in the germline V gene. J gave up 0 bases and V 5 bases, and 23 bases lay outside the gene matches.

Sample: peripheral blood. The clonotype comes from a woman aged 25 to 39 with COVID-19, enrolled during active disease. The chain carries TRBV28 and TRBJ2-1; 12 bases are a match to TRBD2. CDR3 DNA: TGTGCCAGCAGTGTCCCGACTACTACAACGACTAGCGGGAGCGTTAGCTCCTACAATGAGCAGTTCTTC. Its protein product is CASSVPTTTTTSGSVSSYNEQFF.